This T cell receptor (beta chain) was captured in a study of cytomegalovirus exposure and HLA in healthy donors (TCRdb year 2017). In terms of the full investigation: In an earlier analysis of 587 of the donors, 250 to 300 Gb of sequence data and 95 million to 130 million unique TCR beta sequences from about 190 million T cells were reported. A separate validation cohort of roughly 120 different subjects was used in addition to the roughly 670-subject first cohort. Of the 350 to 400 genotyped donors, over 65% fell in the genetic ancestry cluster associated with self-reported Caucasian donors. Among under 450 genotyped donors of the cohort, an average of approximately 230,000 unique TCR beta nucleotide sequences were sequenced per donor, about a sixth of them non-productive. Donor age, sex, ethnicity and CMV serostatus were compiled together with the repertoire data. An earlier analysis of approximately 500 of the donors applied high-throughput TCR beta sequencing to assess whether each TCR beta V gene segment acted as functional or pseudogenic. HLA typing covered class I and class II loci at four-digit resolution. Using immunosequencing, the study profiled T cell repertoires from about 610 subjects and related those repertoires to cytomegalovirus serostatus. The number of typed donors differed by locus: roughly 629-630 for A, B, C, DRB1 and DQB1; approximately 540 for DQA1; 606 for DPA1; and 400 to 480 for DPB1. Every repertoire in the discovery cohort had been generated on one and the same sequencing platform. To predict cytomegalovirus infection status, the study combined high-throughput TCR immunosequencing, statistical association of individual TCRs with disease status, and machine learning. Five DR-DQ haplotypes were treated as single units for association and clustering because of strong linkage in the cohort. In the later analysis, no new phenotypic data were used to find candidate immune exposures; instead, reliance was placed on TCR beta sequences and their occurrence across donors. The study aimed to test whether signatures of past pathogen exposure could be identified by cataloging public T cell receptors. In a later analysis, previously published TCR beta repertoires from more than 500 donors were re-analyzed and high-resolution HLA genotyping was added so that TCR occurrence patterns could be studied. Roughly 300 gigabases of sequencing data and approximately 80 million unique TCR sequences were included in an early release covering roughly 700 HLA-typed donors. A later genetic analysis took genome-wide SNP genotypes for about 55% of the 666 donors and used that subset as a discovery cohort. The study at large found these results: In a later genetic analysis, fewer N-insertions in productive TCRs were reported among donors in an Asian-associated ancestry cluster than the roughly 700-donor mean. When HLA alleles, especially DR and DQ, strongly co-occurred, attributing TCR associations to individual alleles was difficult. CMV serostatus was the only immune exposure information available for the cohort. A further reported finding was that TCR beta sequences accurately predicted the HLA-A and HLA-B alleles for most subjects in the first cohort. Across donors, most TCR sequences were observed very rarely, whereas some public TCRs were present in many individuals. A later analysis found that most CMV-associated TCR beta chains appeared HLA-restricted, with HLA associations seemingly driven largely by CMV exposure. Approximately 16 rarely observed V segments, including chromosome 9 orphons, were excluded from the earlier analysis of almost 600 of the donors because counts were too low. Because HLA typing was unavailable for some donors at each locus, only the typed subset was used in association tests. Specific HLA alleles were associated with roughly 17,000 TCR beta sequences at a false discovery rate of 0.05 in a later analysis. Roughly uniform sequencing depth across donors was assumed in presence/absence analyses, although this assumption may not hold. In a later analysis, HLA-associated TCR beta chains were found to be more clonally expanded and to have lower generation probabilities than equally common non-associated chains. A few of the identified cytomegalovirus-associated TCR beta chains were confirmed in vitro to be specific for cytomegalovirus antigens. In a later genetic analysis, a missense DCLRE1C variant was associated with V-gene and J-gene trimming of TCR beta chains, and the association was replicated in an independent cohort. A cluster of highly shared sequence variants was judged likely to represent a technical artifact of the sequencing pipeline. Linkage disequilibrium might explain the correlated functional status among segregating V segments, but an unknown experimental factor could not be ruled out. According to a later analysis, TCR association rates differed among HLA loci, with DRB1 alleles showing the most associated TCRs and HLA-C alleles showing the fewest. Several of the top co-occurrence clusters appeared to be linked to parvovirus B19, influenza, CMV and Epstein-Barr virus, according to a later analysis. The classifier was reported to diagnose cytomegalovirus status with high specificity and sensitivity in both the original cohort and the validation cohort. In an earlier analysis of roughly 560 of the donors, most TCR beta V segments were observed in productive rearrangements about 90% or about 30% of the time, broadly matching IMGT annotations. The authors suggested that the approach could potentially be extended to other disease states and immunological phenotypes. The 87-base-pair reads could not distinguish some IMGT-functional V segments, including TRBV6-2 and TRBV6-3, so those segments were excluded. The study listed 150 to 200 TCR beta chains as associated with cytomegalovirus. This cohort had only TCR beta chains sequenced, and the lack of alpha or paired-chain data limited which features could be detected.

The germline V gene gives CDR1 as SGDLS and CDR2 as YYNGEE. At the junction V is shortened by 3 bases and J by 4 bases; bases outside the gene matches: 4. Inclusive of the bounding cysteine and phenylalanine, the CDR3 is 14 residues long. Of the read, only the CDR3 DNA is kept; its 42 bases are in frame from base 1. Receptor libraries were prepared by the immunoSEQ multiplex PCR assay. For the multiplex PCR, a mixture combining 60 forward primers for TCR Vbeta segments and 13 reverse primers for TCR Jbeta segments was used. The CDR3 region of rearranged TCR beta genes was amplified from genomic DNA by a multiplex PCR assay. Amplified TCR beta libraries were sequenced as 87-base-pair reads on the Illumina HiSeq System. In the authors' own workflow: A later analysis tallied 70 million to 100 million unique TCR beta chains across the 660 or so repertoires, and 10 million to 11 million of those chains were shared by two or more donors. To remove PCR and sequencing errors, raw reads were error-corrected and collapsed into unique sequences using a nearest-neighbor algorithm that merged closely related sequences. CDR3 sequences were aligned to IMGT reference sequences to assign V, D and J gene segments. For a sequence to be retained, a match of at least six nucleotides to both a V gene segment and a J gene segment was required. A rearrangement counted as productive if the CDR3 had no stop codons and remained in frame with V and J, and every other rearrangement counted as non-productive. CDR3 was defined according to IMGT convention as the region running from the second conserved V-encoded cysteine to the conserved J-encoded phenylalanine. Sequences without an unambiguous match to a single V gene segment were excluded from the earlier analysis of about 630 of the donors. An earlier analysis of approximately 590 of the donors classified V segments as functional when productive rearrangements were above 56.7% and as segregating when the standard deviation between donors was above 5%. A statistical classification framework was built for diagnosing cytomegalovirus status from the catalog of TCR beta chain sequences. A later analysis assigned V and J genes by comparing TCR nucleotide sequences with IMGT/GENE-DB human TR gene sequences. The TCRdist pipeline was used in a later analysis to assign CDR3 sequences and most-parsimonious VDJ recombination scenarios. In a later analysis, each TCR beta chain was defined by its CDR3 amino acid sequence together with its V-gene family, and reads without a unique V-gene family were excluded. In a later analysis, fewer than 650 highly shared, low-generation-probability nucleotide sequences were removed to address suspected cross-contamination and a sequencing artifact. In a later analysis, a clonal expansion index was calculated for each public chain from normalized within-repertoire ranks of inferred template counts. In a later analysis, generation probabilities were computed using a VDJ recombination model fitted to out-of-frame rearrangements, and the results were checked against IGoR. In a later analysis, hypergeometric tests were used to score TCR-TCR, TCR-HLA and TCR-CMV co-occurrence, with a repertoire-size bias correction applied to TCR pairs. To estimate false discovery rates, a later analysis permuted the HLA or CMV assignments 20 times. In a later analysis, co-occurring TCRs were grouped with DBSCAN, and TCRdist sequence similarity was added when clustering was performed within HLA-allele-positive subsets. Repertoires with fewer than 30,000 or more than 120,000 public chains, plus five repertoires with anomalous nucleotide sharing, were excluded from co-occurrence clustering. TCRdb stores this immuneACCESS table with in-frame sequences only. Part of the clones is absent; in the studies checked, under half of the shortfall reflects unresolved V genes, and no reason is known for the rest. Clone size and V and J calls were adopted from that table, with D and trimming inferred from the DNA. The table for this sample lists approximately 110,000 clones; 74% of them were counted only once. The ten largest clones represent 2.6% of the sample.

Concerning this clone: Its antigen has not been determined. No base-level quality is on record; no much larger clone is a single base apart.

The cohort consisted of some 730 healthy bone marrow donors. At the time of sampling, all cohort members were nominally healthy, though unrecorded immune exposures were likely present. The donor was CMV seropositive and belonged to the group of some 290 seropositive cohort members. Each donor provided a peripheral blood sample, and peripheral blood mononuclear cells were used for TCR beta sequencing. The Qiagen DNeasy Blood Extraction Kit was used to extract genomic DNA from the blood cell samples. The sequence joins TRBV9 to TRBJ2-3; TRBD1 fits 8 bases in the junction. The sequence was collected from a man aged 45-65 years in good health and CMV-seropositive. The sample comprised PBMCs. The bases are TGTGCCAGCAGCGCCCAACAGGGGGCAGATACGCAGTATTTT. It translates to CASSAQQGADTQYF.